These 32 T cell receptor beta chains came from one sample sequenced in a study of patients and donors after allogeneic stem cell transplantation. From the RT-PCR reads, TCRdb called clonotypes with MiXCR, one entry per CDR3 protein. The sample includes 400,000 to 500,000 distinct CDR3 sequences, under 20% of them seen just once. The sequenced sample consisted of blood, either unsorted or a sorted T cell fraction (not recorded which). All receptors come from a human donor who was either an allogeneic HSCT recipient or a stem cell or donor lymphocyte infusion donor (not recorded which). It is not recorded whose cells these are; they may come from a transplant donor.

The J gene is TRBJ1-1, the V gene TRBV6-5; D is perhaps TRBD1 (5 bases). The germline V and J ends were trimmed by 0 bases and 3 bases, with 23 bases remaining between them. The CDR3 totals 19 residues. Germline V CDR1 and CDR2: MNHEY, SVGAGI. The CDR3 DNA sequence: TGTGCCAGCAGTTACTCGGAAGGAAGGGGAAACGGGATGGACACTGAAGCTTTCTTT. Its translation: CASSYSEGRGNGMDTEAFF.

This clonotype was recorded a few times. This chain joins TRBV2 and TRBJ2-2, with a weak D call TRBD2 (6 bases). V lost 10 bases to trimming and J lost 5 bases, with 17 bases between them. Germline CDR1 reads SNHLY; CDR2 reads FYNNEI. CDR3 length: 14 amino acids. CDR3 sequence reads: CATTSGPGTGELFF. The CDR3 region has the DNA TGTGCCACTACAAGCGGGCCGGGTACCGGGGAGCTGTTTTTT. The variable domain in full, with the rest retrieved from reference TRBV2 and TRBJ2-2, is EPEVTQTPSHQVTQMGQEVILRCVPISNHLYFYWYRQILGQKVEFLVSFYNNEISEKSEIFDDQFSVERPDGSNFTLKIRSTKLEDSAMYFCATTSGPGTGELFFGEGSRLTVL.

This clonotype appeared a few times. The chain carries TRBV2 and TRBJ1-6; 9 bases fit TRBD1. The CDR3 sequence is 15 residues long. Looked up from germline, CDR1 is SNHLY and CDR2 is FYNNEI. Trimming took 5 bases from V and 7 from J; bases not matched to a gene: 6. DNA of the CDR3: TGTGCCAGCAGTCTAGACAGGGGGGTAAATTCACCCCTCCACTTT. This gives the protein CASSLDRGVNSPLHF.

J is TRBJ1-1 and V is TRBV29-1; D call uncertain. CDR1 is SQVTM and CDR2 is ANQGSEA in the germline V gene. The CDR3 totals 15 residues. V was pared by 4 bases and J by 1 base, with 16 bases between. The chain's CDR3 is CSVVSPLRENTEAFF. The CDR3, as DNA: TGCAGCGTTGTGTCTCCACTAAGAGAGAACACTGAAGCTTTCTTT.

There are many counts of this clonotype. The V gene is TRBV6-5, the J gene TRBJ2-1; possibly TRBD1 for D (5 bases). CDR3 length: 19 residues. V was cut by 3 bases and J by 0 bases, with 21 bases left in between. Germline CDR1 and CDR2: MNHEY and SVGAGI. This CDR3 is CASSYGAPPARSSYNEQFF. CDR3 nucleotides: TGTGCCAGCAGTTATGGGGCCCCCCCGGCCAGGAGCTCCTACAATGAGCAGTTCTTC.

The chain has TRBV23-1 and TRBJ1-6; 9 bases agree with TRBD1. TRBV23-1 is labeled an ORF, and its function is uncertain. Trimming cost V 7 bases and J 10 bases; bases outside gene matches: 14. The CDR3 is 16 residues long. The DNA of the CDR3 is TGCGCCAGCAATACAACCGGGACAGGGTTAGGGTCACCCCTCCACTTT. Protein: CASNTTGTGLGSPLHF.

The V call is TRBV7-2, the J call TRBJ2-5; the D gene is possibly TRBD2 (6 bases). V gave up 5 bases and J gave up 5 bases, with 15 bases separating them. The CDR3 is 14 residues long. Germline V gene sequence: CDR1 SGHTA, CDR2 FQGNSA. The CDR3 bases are TGTGCCAGCAGCCACCCCTCGGGGGTTGAGACCCAGTACTTC. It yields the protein CASSHPSGVETQYF.

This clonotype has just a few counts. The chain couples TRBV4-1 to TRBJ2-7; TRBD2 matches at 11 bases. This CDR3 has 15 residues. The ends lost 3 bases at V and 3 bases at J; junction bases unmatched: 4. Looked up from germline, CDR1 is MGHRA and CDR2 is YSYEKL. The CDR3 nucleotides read TGCGCCAGCAGCCACCGACTAGCGGGGAGCTACGAGCAGTACTTC. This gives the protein CASSHRLAGSYEQYF.

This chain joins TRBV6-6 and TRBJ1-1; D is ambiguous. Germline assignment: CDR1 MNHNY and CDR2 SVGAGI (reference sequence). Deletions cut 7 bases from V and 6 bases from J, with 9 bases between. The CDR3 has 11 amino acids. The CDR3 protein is CASNGPAEAFF. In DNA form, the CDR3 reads TGTGCCAGCAACGGACCGGCTGAAGCTTTCTTT.

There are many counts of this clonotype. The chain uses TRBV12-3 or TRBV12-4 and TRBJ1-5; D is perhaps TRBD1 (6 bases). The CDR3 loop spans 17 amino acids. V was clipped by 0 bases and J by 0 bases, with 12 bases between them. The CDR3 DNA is TGTGCCAGCAGTTTAGCCCGACAGGCCTTTAGCAATCAGCCCCAGCATTTT. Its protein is CASSLARQAFSNQPQHF.

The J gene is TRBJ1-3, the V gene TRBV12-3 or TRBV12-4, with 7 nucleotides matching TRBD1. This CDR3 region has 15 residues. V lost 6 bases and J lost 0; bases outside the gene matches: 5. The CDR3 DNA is TGTGCCAGCAGGGAGGGACAGAGCTCTGGAAACACCATATATTTT. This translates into CASREGQSSGNTIYF.

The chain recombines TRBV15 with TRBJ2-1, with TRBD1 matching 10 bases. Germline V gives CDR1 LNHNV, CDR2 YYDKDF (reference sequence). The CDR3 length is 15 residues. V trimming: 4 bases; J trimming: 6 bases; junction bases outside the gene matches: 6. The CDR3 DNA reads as TGTGCCACCAGCAACCGGGACAGGGGTGGCAATGAGCAGTTCTTC. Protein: CATSNRDRGGNEQFF.

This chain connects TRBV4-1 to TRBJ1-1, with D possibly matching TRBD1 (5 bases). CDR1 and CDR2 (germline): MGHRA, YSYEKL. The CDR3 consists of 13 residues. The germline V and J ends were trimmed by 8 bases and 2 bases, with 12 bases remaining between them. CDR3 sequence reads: CASGTGQNTEAFF. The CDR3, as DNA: TGCGCCAGCGGGACGGGTCAAAACACTGAAGCTTTCTTT.

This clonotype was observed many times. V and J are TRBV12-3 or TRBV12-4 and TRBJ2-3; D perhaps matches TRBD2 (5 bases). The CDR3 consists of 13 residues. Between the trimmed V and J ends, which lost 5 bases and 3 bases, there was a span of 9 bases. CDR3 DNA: TGTGCCAGCAGTCCCCGACTAACAGATACGCAGTATTTT. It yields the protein CASSPRLTDTQYF.

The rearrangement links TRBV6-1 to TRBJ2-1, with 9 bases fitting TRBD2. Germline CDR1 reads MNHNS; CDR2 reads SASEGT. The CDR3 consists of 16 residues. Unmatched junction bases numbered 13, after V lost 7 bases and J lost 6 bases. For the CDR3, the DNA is TGTGCCAGCAAAACCCCAGAGACTAGCGGCTCCAATGAGCAGTTCTTC. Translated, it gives CASKTPETSGSNEQFF.

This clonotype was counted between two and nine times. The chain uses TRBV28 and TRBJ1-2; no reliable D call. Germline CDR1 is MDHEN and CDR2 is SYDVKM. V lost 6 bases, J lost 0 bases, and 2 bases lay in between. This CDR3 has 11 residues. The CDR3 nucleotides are TGTGCCAGCAGGGCTAACTATGGCTACACCTTC. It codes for CASRANYGYTF.

Written as DNA, the CDR3 is TGTGCCAGCAGCTCGACACCCCCGGACAGGTACACCGGGGAGCTGTTTTTT. The encoded protein is CASSSTPPDRYTGELFF. The J gene is TRBJ2-2, the V gene TRBV7-2, with TRBD1 matching over 7 bases. The V gene's germline CDR1 is SGHTA and CDR2 FQGNSA. The V and J ends lost 4 bases and 3 bases, in that order; junction bases with no gene match: 11. The CDR3 sequence is 17 residues long.

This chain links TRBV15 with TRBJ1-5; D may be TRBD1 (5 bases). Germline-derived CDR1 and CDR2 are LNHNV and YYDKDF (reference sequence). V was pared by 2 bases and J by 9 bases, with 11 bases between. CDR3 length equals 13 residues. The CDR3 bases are TGTGCCACCAGCAGACCCCTCGGGGGGCCCCAGCATTTT. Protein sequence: CATSRPLGGPQHF. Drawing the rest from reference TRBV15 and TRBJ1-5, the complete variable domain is DAMVIQNPRYQVTQFGKPVTLSCSQTLNHNVMYWYQQKSSQAPKLLFHYYDKDFNNEADTPDNFQSRRPNTSFCFLDIRSPGLGDTAMYLCATSRPLGGPQHFGDGTRLSIL.

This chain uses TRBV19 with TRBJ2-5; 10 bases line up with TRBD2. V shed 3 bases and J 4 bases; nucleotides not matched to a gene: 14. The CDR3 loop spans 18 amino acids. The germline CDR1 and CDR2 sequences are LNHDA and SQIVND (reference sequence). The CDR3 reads CASSIPPTLAGVGETQYF. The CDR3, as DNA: TGTGCCAGTAGTATCCCACCCACTCTAGCGGGAGTGGGAGAGACCCAGTACTTC. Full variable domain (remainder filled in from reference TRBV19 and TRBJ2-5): DGGITQSPKYLFRKEGQNVTLSCEQNLNHDAMYWYRQDPGQGLRLIYYSQIVNDFQKGDIAEGYSVSREKKESFPLTVTSAQKNPTAFYLCASSIPPTLAGVGETQYFGPGTRLLVL.

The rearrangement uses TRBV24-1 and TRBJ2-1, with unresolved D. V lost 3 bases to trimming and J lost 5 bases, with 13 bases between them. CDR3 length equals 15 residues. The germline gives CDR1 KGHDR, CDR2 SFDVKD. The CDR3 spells CATSDPTPSNNEQFF. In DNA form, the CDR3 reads TGTGCCACCAGTGATCCTACTCCCAGTAACAATGAGCAGTTCTTC.

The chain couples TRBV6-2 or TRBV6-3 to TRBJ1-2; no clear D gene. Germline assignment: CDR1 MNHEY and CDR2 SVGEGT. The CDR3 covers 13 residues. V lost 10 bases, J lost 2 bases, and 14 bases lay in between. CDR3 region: CATLEGGNYGYTF. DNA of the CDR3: TGTGCCACCCTAGAGGGAGGCAACTATGGCTACACCTTC.

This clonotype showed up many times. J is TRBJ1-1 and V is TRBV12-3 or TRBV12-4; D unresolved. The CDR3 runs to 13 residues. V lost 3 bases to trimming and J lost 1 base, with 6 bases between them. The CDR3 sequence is CASSFGKNTEAFF. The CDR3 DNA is TGTGCCAGCAGTTTCGGTAAGAACACTGAAGCTTTCTTT.

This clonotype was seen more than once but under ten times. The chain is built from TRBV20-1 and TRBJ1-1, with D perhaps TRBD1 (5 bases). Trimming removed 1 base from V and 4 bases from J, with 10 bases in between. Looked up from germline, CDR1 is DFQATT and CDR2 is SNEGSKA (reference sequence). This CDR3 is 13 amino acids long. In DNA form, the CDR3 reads TGCAGTGCTAGAGCTCTTGGGGGCACTGAAGCTTTCTTT. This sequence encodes CSARALGGTEAFF.

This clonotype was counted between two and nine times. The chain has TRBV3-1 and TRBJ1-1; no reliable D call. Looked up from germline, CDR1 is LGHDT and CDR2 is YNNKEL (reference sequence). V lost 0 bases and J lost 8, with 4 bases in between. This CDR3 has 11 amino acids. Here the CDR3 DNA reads TGTGCCAGCAGCCAAGATACCGAAGCTTTCTTT. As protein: CASSQDTEAFF.

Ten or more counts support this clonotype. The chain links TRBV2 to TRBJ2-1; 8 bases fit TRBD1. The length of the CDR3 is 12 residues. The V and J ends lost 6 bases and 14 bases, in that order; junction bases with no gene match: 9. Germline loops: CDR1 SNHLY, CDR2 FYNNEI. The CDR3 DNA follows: TGTGCCAGCAGCCCGTTGGACAGGGTCGAGTTCTTC. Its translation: CASSPLDRVEFF.

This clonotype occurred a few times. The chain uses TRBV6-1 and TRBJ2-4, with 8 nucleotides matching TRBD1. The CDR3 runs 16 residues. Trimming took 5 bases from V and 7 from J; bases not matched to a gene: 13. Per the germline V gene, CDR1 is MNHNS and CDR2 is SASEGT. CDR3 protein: CASSTQGAGPPNIQYF. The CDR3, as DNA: TGTGCCAGCAGTACGCAGGGGGCCGGACCCCCGAACATTCAGTACTTC.

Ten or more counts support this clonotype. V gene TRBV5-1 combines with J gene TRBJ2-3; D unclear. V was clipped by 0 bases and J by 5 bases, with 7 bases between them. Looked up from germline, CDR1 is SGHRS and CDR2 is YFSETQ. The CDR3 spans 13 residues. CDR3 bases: TGCGCCAGCAGCTTGGCTGGGGAAGATACGCAGTATTTT. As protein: CASSLAGEDTQYF.

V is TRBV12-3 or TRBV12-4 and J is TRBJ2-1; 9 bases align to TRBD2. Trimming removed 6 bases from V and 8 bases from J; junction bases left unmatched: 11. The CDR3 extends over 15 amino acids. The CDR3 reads CASRGGLAEGYEQFF. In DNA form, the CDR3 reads TGTGCCAGCAGGGGGGGACTAGCTGAAGGGTATGAGCAGTTCTTC.

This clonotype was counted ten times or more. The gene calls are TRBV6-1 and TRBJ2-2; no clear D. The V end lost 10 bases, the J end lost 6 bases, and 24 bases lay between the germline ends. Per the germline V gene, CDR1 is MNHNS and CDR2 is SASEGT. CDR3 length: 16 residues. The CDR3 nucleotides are TGTGCCACCTCTGGGTCGCAAAGTTTTAACCCCGGGGAGCTGTTTTTT. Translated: CATSGSQSFNPGELFF.

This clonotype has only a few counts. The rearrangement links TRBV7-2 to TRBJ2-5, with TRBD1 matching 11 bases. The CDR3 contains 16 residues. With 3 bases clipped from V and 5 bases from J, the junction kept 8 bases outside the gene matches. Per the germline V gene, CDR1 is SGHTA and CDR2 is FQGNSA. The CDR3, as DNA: TGTGCCAGCAGCTTCCCGGACAGGGGGCCTTTGGAGACCCAGTACTTC. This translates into CASSFPDRGPLETQYF.

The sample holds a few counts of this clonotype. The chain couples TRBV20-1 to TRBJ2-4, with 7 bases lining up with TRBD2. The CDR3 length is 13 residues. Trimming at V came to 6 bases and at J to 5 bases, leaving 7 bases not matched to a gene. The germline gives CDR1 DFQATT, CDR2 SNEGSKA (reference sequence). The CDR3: CSAPGRGENIQYF. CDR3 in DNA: TGCAGTGCCCCGGGACGGGGGGAAAACATTCAGTACTTC.

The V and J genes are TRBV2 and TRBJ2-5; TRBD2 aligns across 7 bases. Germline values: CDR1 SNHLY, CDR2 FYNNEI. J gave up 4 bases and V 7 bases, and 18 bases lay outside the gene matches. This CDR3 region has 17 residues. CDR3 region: CASKEGLAAHLGETQYF. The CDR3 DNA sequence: TGTGCCAGCAAGGAGGGGCTAGCGGCCCACCTGGGAGAGACCCAGTACTTC.